This TCR beta chain was recorded in a study of beta chain features in type 1 diabetes. Findings and caveats of the study: High-TCR-expressing cells could be over-represented by cDNA sequencing.

Averaging approximately 120 mL, one heparinised blood draw was given by each donor. As concerns this clone: The antigen is unknown.

CDR3 size: 15 residues. The ends were cut back, 5 bases at V and 9 bases at J, with 20 bases in the middle. Germline-derived CDR1 and CDR2 are SGHTA and FQGTGA. The whole isolated RNA underwent reverse transcription, so sequencing captured expressed TCRB transcripts. The assay was immunoSEQ multiplex PCR, and TCRdb's table has in-frame clones only and misses some. The sample contains roughly 330,000 clones, approximately 11% of which appear only once. Sequencing was performed on naive CD4+ T cells from blood. The genes are TRBV7-3 and TRBJ2-1; the D gene is possibly TRBD2 (5 bases). This TCR was sampled from a woman in her 30s in good health. CDR3 sequence: CASSPVEGAVSEQFF. The CDR3 coding sequence is TGTGCCAGCAGCCCCGTCGAGGGAGCTGTGAGTGAGCAGTTCTTC.